This T cell receptor beta chain was captured in a study of Ad26.COV2.S vaccination and SARS-CoV-2 variants. The treatment was: about 20 received Ad26.COV2.S at low or high dose, single or two shots; several received placebo; per-sample allocation not given. Sample collection was performed on day 63 after the first vaccine or placebo injection. An 18-55-year-old adult in Boston served as donor. The CDR3 spans 16 residues. The V gene's germline CDR1 is SGHRS and CDR2 YFSETQ. The V and J ends lost 4 bases and 5 bases, in that order; junction bases with no gene match: 12. Data came from immunoSEQ multiplex PCR; TCRdb stores just in-frame clones and leaves some out. Of about 420,000 clones listed, approximately 87% are singletons.

This TCR was sampled from a person aged 18-65 years who received the Ad26.COV2.S COVID-19 vaccine or a placebo. Sequencing was performed on peripheral blood, taken in a trial of Ad26.COV2.S vaccine versus placebo. The chain uses TRBV5-1 and TRBJ2-5, with 9 positions matching TRBD2. The CDR3 loop is CASSPASGLARETQYF. CDR3 nucleotide sequence: TGCGCCAGCAGCCCGGCTTCGGGACTAGCAAGGGAGACCCAGTACTTC.